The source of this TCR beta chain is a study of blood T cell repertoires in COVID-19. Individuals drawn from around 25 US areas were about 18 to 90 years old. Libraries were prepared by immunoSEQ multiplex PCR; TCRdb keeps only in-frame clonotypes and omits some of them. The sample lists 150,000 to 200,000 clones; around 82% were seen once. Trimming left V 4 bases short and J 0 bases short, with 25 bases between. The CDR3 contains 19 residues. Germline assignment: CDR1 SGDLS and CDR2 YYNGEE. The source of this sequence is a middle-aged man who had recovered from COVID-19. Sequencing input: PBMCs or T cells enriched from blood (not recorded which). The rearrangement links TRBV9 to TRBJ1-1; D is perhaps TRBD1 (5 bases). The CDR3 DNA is TGTGCCAGCAGCTCGGATCCCGGGTCTTCCCGGGGGATGAACACTGAAGCTTTCTTT. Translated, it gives CASSSDPGSSRGMNTEAFF.